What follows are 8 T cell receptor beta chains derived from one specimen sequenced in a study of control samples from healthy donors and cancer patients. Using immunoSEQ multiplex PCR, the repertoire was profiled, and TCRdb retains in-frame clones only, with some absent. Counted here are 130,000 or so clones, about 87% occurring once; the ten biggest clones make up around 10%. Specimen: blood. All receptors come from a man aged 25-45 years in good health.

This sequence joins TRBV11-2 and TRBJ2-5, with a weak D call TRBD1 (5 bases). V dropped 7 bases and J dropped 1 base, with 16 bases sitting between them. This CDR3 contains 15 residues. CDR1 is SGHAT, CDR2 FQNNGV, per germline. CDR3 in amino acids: CASNQGGHSQETQYF. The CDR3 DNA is TGTGCCAGCAACCAAGGTGGACATTCCCAAGAGACCCAGTACTTC. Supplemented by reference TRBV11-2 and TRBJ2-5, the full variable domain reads EAGVAQSPRYKIIEKRQSVAFWCNPISGHATLYWYQQILGQGPKLLIQFQNNGVVDDSQLPKDRFSAERLKGVDSTLKIQPAKLEDSAVYLCASNQGGHSQETQYFGPGTRLLVL.

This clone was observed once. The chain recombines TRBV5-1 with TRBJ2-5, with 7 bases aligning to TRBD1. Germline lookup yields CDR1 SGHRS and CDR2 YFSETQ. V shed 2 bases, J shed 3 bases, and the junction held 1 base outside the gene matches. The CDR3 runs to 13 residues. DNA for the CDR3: TGCGCCAGCAGCTTAGGGACAGAAGAGACCCAGTACTTC. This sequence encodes CASSLGTEETQYF.

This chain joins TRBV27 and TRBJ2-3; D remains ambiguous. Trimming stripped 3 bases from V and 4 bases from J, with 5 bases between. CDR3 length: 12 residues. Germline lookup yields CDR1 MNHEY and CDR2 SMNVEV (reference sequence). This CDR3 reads CASSFGSDTQYF. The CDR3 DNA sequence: TGTGCCAGCAGTTTCGGGTCAGATACGCAGTATTTT.

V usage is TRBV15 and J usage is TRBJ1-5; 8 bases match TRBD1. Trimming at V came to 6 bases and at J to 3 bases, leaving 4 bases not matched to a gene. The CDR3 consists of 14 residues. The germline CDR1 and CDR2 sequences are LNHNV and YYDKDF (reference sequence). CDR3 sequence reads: CATSIQGANQPQHF. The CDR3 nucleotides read TGTGCCACCAGTATTCAGGGGGCCAATCAGCCCCAGCATTTT.

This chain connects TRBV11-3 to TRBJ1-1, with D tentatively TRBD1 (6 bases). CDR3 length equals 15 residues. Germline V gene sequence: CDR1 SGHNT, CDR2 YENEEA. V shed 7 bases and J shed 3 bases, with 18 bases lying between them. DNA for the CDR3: TGTGCCAGCATCTCCGGGGGCCGGGGAGACACTGAAGCTTTCTTT. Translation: CASISGGRGDTEAFF.

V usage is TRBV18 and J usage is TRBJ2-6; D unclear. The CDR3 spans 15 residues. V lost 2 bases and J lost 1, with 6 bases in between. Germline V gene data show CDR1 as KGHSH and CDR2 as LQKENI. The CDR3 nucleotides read TGTGCCAGCTCACCATCCGCATCTGGGGCCAACGTCCTGACTTTC. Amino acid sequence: CASSPSASGANVLTF.

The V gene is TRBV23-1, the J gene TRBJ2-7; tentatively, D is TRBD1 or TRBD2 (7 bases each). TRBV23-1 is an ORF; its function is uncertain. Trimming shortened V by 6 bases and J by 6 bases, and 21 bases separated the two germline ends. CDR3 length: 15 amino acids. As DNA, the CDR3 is TGCGCCAGCAGAAACCCAGGGGGGGGCCGAAGCGAGCAGTACTTC. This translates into CASRNPGGGRSEQYF.

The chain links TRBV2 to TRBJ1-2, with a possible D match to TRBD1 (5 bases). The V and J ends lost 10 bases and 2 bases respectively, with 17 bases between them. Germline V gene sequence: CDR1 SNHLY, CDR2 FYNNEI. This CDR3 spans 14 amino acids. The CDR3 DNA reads TGTGCCACCCTCCGGGGGGGAGGGAACTATGGCTACACCTTC. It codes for CATLRGGGNYGYTF.